The sequence of this T cell receptor (beta chain) was determined in a study of blood T cell repertoires in COVID-19. Study at large: The United States, Italy and Spain provided the acute and convalescent COVID-19 samples. T cells, B-cell-depleted T cells, or PBMCs provided the cDNA or gDNA that served as material.

Original processing methods: From reference gene primer amplification, estimates of nucleated cell counts were derived. The protocol was immunoSEQ multiplex PCR, while the TCRdb copy is restricted to in-frame clones and leaves out a portion. That table supplies the V and J calls and clone size; D and trimming were determined from the DNA. The profile shows over 60,000 clones, around nine tenths of them singletons. With 0 bases clipped from V and 4 bases from J, the junction kept 11 bases outside the gene matches. From germline, CDR1 is MNHNS and CDR2 SASEGT. This CDR3 is 17 amino acids long. The chain uses TRBV6-1 and TRBJ1-1; TRBD1 matches at 7 bases. This sequence was found in a man between 70 and 80 years old with active or convalescent COVID-19. The sample consisted of peripheral blood. The CDR3 protein is CASSEADLGTVGTEAFF. The CDR3, as DNA: TGTGCCAGCAGTGAAGCGGACCTCGGGACAGTGGGCACTGAAGCTTTCTTT.